This T cell receptor beta chain was documented in a study of blood T cell repertoires in COVID-19. Study details: The analysed material was cDNA or gDNA that came from T cells, B-cell-depleted T cells, or PBMCs.

Trimming at V came to 3 bases and at J to 7 bases, leaving 3 bases not matched to a gene. The germline V gene has CDR1 DFQATT and CDR2 SNEGSKA (reference sequence). CDR3 length: 13 amino acids. How the authors handled the data: The authors estimated nucleated cell counts from reference gene primer amplification. Data came from immunoSEQ multiplex PCR; TCRdb stores just in-frame clones and leaves some out. The V and J calls and the clone size are those of that table, but D and trimming were determined from the DNA. The profile shows about 120,000 clones, 65% to 90% of them singletons. This receptor was obtained from a woman aged 80 or over with acute or convalescent COVID-19. What was sequenced was peripheral blood. This sequence joins TRBV20-1 and TRBJ1-6; TRBD1 agrees at 7 bases. CDR3: CSASVGGNSPLHF. CDR3 nucleotide sequence: TGCAGTGCTAGTGTAGGGGGCAATTCACCCCTCCACTTT.